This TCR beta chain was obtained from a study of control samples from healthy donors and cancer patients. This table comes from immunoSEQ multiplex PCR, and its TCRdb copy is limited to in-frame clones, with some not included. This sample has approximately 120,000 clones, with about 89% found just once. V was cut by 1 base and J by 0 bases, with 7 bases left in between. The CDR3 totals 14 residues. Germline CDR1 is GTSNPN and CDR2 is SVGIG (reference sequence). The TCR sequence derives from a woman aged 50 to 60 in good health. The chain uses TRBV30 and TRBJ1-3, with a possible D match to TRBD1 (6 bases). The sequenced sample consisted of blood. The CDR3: CAWSAGHSGNTIYF. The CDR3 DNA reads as TGTGCCTGGAGTGCGGGACACTCTGGAAACACCATATATTTT.